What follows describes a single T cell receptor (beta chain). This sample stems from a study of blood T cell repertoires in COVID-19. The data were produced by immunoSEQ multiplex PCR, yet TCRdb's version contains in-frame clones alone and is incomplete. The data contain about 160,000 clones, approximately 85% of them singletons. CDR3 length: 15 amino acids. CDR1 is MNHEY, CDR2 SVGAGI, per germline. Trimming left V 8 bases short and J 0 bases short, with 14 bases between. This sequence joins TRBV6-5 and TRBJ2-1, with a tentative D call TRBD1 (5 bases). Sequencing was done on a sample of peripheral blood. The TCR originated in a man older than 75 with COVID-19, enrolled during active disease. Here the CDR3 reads CASRLTVNSYNEQFF. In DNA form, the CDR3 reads TGTGCCAGCCGACTGACAGTCAACTCCTACAATGAGCAGTTCTTC.